This T cell receptor (delta chain) is drawn from a study of γδ T cells in repeated Plasmodium falciparum infection. This clone was counted between two and nine times. This likely reflects a read error, since a far larger clone is one base away. The identical CDR3 is also encoded by other nucleotide sequences in the sample. Gammadelta T cells were flow-sorted from PBMC into Vgamma9/Vdelta2+ and Vdelta2-negative populations for bulk analysis. The germline V gene encodes CDR1 TSWWSYY and CDR2 QGS. The CDR3 consists of 23 residues. With 1 base removed from V and 0 bases from J, the gap between germline ends came to 33 bases. TCRdb reapplied CATT to the multiplex PCR reads. The repertoire holds around 89,000 delta-chain clones, with roughly 1.4% as singletons.

Source material: gamma-delta T cells from blood. The clonotype was recovered from a pool of human donors (malaria-infected and uninfected, not separated). The genes are TRDV1 and TRDJ1; the D gene is possibly TRDD3 (6 bases). Germline matching of the DNA provided the J gene here, since TCRdb leaves it blank. The CDR3 region has the DNA TGTGCTCTTGGGGAACCCACGTTCTGGACTCAAGGGGATTTCCAACTCTACACCGATAAACTCATCTTT. This codes for CALGEPTFWTQGDFQLYTDKLIF.